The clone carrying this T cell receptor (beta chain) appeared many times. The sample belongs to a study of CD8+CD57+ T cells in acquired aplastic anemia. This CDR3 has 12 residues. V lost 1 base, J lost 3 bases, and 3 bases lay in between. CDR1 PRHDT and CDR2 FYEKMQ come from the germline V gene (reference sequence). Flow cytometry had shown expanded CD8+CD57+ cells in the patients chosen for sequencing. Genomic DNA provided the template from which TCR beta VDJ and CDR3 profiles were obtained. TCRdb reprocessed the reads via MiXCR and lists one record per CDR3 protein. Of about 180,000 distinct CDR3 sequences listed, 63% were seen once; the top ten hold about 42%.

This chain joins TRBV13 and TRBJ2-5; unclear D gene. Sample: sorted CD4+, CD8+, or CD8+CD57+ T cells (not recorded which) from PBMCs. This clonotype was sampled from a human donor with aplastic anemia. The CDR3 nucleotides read TGTGCCAGCAGCTTAGTTGAAGAGACCCAGTACTTC. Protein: CASSLVEETQYF.